These T cell receptor beta chains were read from a single sample in a study of OX40 agonist ivuxolimab in advanced cancers. Libraries were prepared by immunoSEQ multiplex PCR; TCRdb keeps only in-frame clonotypes and omits some of them. The sample includes around 36,000 clones, over 80% of them seen just once. Specimen: CD4+ or CD8+ T cells sorted from blood, collected in a trial of the OX40 agonist ivuxolimab. The receptor source for this set is an adult with an advanced solid tumor such as melanoma, head and neck, liver or kidney cancer. Both conserved end residues are part of each CDR3. Some rows mark clone size as missing; the rest say once, few, many or name a class of expanded clone.

j_gene: TRBJ2-7; abundance: NA; v_gene: TRBV7-9; CDR3aa: CASSTTTGRYEQYF
j_gene: TRBJ2-1; abundance: NA; v_gene: TRBV19; CDR3aa: CASSGTRGEQFF
j_gene: TRBJ1-2; abundance: NA; v_gene: TRBV25-1; CDR3aa: CASSASIIANYGYTF
j_gene: TRBJ2-2; abundance: medium-sized; v_gene: TRBV6-4; CDR3aa: CASSDSRHTGELFF
j_gene: TRBJ2-7; abundance: NA; v_gene: TRBV30; CDR3aa: CAWSPDGDKQYF
j_gene: TRBJ2-5; abundance: NA; v_gene: TRBV5-6; CDR3aa: CASEPRNGKQETQYF
j_gene: TRBJ2-3; abundance: NA; v_gene: TRBV11-2; CDR3aa: CASSSRDSPDTQYF
j_gene: TRBJ1-2; abundance: NA; v_gene: TRBV7-9; CDR3aa: CASSLWGAGRANYGYTF
j_gene: TRBJ1-2; abundance: NA; v_gene: TRBV29-1; CDR3aa: CSVEPQGYGYTF
j_gene: TRBJ2-5; abundance: NA; v_gene: TRBV7-9; CDR3aa: CASSLIPGLETQYF
j_gene: TRBJ2-7; abundance: many; v_gene: TRBV19; CDR3aa: CASSPGIGGSYEQYF
j_gene: TRBJ1-4; abundance: NA; v_gene: TRBV6-5; CDR3aa: CASSPWDRGDEKLFF
j_gene: TRBJ2-3; abundance: NA; v_gene: TRBV11-3; CDR3aa: CASSFLSDTQYF
j_gene: TRBJ1-1; abundance: NA; v_gene: TRBV2; CDR3aa: CASSRYNTEAFF
j_gene: TRBJ1-5; abundance: NA; v_gene: TRBV6-1; CDR3aa: CASSGEVGGNQPQHF
j_gene: TRBJ2-3; abundance: few; v_gene: TRBV6-4; CDR3aa: CASSVASGAADTQYF
j_gene: TRBJ1-4; abundance: NA; v_gene: TRBV7-9; CDR3aa: CASVSWQNNEKLFF
j_gene: TRBJ2-7; abundance: NA; v_gene: TRBV11-1; CDR3aa: CASSLATSPGGYEQYF
j_gene: TRBJ2-7; abundance: NA; v_gene: TRBV4-1; CDR3aa: CASSQASAGTYEQYF
j_gene: TRBJ2-5; abundance: NA; v_gene: TRBV27; CDR3aa: CASSPGREQETQYF
j_gene: TRBJ2-7; abundance: NA; v_gene: TRBV2; CDR3aa: CARGPTPPYEQYF
j_gene: TRBJ1-2; abundance: medium-sized; v_gene: TRBV4-1; CDR3aa: CASSQALGGYTF
j_gene: TRBJ2-3; abundance: NA; v_gene: TRBV28; CDR3aa: CASSLYASGTATSTDTQYF
j_gene: TRBJ1-5; abundance: few; v_gene: TRBV5-6; CDR3aa: CASSLAGQGYQPQHF
j_gene: TRBJ2-5; abundance: once; v_gene: TRBV27; CDR3aa: CASSFLRDQETQYF
j_gene: TRBJ2-5; abundance: NA; v_gene: TRBV27; CDR3aa: CASRTGAPYQETQYF
j_gene: TRBJ1-2; abundance: NA; v_gene: TRBV6-5; CDR3aa: CASGTGGHGYTF
j_gene: TRBJ2-1; abundance: NA; v_gene: TRBV27; CDR3aa: CASSFTGGPYNEQFF
j_gene: TRBJ2-7; abundance: NA; v_gene: TRBV10-2; CDR3aa: CAAGDLPQGISYEQYF
j_gene: TRBJ2-5; abundance: once; v_gene: TRBV28; CDR3aa: CASSFGQTQYF
j_gene: TRBJ2-1; abundance: NA; v_gene: TRBV5-6; CDR3aa: CASSLGQGRIDEQFF
j_gene: TRBJ1-2; abundance: NA; v_gene: TRBV15; CDR3aa: CATSQGQGDNYGYTF
j_gene: TRBJ2-5; abundance: NA; v_gene: TRBV7-2; CDR3aa: CASSFVASGIVETQYF